This is a list of T cell receptor beta chains from one sample in a study of T cells in Graves' hyperthyroidism and ophthalmopathy. MiXCR, run by TCRdb on the multiplex PCR reads, gives a single entry per CDR3 protein. In the table there are around 400,000 distinct CDR3 sequences, 15% to 19% of which are singletons. Sequenced: blood. The source is a woman aged 18-29 years with Graves' hyperthyroidism that later progressed to Graves' ophthalmopathy. Both conserved end residues are part of each CDR3. Fields, in order: clone size, D gene, V gene, J gene, CDR3 protein, CDR3 DNA. D genes are given only for firm matches. Clone size is not always given. Where it is, it says once, few, many or a class for expanded clones.

abundance: few; d_gene: NA; v_gene: TRBV29-1; j_gene: TRBJ1-2; CDR3aa: CSVEQAEGIYGYTF; CDR3nt: TGCAGCGTGGAACAGGCTGAGGGGATATATGGCTACACCTTC
abundance: NA; d_gene: NA; v_gene: TRBV18; j_gene: TRBJ2-6; CDR3aa: CASSRAGASGANVLTF; CDR3nt: TGTGCCAGCTCACGTGCAGGGGCTTCTGGGGCCAACGTCCTGACTTTC
abundance: many; d_gene: NA; v_gene: TRBV4-3; j_gene: TRBJ1-2; CDR3aa: CASSQDPQPANYGYTF; CDR3nt: TGCGCCAGCAGCCAAGATCCACAGCCCGCTAACTATGGCTACACCTTC
abundance: NA; d_gene: TRBD2; v_gene: TRBV27; j_gene: TRBJ2-5; CDR3aa: CASSLGLAGVEAQYF; CDR3nt: TGTGCCAGCAGTTTGGGACTAGCGGGAGTGGAGGCCCAGTACTTC
abundance: many; d_gene: TRBD1; v_gene: TRBV2; j_gene: TRBJ2-5; CDR3aa: CASSPRTGETQYF; CDR3nt: TGTGCCAGCAGCCCCCGGACAGGGGAGACCCAGTACTTC
abundance: few; d_gene: TRBD1; v_gene: TRBV27; j_gene: TRBJ2-2; CDR3aa: CASSPGTGSRTGELFF; CDR3nt: TGTGCCAGCAGTCCCGGGACAGGGAGTAGAACCGGGGAGCTGTTTTTT
abundance: few; d_gene: NA; v_gene: TRBV7-9; j_gene: TRBJ2-7; CDR3aa: CASSLMIGTASYEQYF; CDR3nt: TGTGCCAGCAGCTTAATGATCGGGACCGCCTCTTACGAGCAGTACTTC
abundance: few; d_gene: TRBD1; v_gene: TRBV5-5; j_gene: TRBJ1-2; CDR3aa: CASSPGGGASYGYTF; CDR3nt: TGTGCCAGCAGCCCGGGAGGGGGCGCGTCCTATGGCTACACCTTC
abundance: many; d_gene: TRBD1; v_gene: TRBV20-1; j_gene: TRBJ1-1; CDR3aa: CSGPGQANTEAFF; CDR3nt: TGCAGTGGCCCGGGACAGGCGAACACTGAAGCTTTCTTT
abundance: many; d_gene: TRBD1; v_gene: TRBV28; j_gene: TRBJ2-5; CDR3aa: CASSFPGGAETQYF; CDR3nt: TGTGCCAGCAGTTTCCCAGGGGGCGCGGAGACCCAGTACTTC
abundance: NA; d_gene: TRBD2; v_gene: TRBV7-9; j_gene: TRBJ2-5; CDR3aa: CASSPSKGTSGSRQETQYF; CDR3nt: TGTGCCAGCAGCCCCTCGAAAGGGACTAGCGGGAGTAGGCAAGAGACCCAGTACTTC
abundance: many; d_gene: NA; v_gene: TRBV28; j_gene: TRBJ1-1; CDR3aa: CASSLFGGATEAFF; CDR3nt: TGTGCCAGCAGTTTATTCGGTGGGGCCACTGAAGCTTTCTTT
abundance: many; d_gene: NA; v_gene: TRBV3-1; j_gene: TRBJ1-1; CDR3aa: CASSQRQNEAFF; CDR3nt: TGTGCCAGCAGCCAACGGCAGAATGAAGCTTTCTTT
abundance: many; d_gene: NA; v_gene: TRBV7-8; j_gene: TRBJ2-7; CDR3aa: CASSLRHEQYF; CDR3nt: TGTGCCAGCAGCTTGCGTCACGAGCAGTACTTC
abundance: many; d_gene: NA; v_gene: TRBV15; j_gene: TRBJ2-3; CDR3aa: CATSRDDPDTQYF; CDR3nt: TGTGCCACCAGCAGAGATGACCCAGATACGCAGTATTTT
abundance: NA; d_gene: NA; v_gene: TRBV10-3; j_gene: TRBJ2-3; CDR3aa: CAIGGLSRDTQYF; CDR3nt: TGTGCCATCGGGGGGCTAAGCAGGGATACGCAGTATTTT
abundance: many; d_gene: TRBD2; v_gene: TRBV3-1; j_gene: TRBJ2-1; CDR3aa: CASSQGGGLAGNEQFF; CDR3nt: TGTGCCAGCAGCCAAGGGGGGGGGCTAGCGGGCAATGAGCAGTTCTTC
abundance: many; d_gene: NA; v_gene: TRBV4-3; j_gene: TRBJ2-3; CDR3aa: CASSQLTRGDTQYF; CDR3nt: TGCGCCAGCAGCCAACTTACCCGGGGAGATACGCAGTATTTT
abundance: many; d_gene: NA; v_gene: TRBV20-1; j_gene: TRBJ2-1; CDR3aa: CSARVGDIYNEQFF; CDR3nt: TGCAGTGCTAGAGTGGGCGATATCTACAATGAGCAGTTCTTC
abundance: few; d_gene: NA; v_gene: TRBV30; j_gene: TRBJ2-7; CDR3aa: CAWSTGGGREQYF; CDR3nt: TGTGCCTGGAGTACTGGAGGGGGGAGGGAGCAGTACTTC
abundance: few; d_gene: NA; v_gene: TRBV12-3/TRBV12-4; j_gene: TRBJ2-3; CDR3aa: CASSRYRDADTQYF; CDR3nt: TGTGCCAGCAGTAGGTACAGGGACGCAGATACGCAGTATTTT
abundance: NA; d_gene: NA; v_gene: TRBV7-2; j_gene: TRBJ2-7; CDR3aa: CASSDVGGSATIPYEQYF; CDR3nt: TGTGCCAGCAGCGATGTGGGGGGTAGCGCAACTATTCCCTACGAGCAGTACTTC
abundance: NA; d_gene: NA; v_gene: TRBV20-1; j_gene: TRBJ2-7; CDR3aa: CSARDPLKTDSYEQYF; CDR3nt: TGCAGTGCTAGAGATCCCCTTAAGACAGATAGCTACGAGCAGTACTTC
abundance: NA; d_gene: NA; v_gene: TRBV15; j_gene: TRBJ2-1; CDR3aa: CATSRDLADEQFF; CDR3nt: TGTGCCACCAGCAGAGATCTGGCCGATGAGCAGTTCTTC
abundance: NA; d_gene: NA; v_gene: TRBV4-1; j_gene: TRBJ1-6; CDR3aa: CASNPSESSYNSPLHF; CDR3nt: TGCGCCAGCAATCCGTCGGAGAGCTCCTATAATTCACCCCTCCACTTT
abundance: few; d_gene: TRBD2; v_gene: TRBV11-2; j_gene: TRBJ2-4; CDR3aa: CASSPWWEREGPTAKNIQYF; CDR3nt: TGTGCCAGCAGCCCGTGGTGGGAGCGGGAGGGCCCCACAGCCAAAAACATTCAGTACTTC
abundance: NA; d_gene: TRBD1; v_gene: TRBV9; j_gene: TRBJ2-1; CDR3aa: CASSAQGSYNEQFF; CDR3nt: TGTGCCAGCAGCGCACAGGGGTCCTACAATGAGCAGTTCTTC
abundance: NA; d_gene: TRBD2; v_gene: TRBV5-4; j_gene: TRBJ2-7; CDR3aa: CASSSTRTSGRAYEQYF; CDR3nt: TGTGCCAGCAGCTCTACTCGGACTAGCGGGAGGGCCTACGAGCAGTACTTC
abundance: few; d_gene: NA; v_gene: TRBV7-8; j_gene: TRBJ2-1; CDR3aa: CASSLASGLAVTYNEQFF; CDR3nt: TGTGCCAGCAGCTTAGCGAGCGGGCTAGCTGTGACCTACAATGAGCAGTTCTTC
abundance: many; d_gene: TRBD1; v_gene: TRBV28; j_gene: TRBJ1-1; CDR3aa: CASRPGDRYTEAFF; CDR3nt: TGTGCCAGCAGACCCGGGGACAGGTACACTGAAGCTTTCTTT
abundance: many; d_gene: NA; v_gene: TRBV20-1; j_gene: TRBJ2-1; CDR3aa: CSARTLVSNEQFF; CDR3nt: TGCAGTGCGCGGACTCTAGTCTCCAATGAGCAGTTCTTC
abundance: many; d_gene: TRBD1; v_gene: TRBV15; j_gene: TRBJ2-3; CDR3aa: CATSGRDSRARSRSTDTQYF; CDR3nt: TGTGCCACCAGCGGCCGGGACAGCCGTGCGCGATCCCGAAGCACAGATACGCAGTATTTT
abundance: NA; d_gene: NA; v_gene: TRBV19; j_gene: TRBJ2-7; CDR3aa: CASRKDSAHYEQYF; CDR3nt: TGTGCCAGTAGGAAGGACAGTGCCCACTACGAGCAGTACTTC
abundance: many; d_gene: NA; v_gene: TRBV28; j_gene: TRBJ2-7; CDR3aa: CASSPRLERAYEQYF; CDR3nt: TGTGCCAGCAGTCCCCGACTAGAAAGGGCCTACGAGCAGTACTTC
abundance: NA; d_gene: TRBD2; v_gene: TRBV19; j_gene: TRBJ2-5; CDR3aa: CASSTRLAGVEETQYF; CDR3nt: TGTGCCAGTAGTACGCGACTAGCGGGAGTCGAAGAGACCCAGTACTTC
abundance: many; d_gene: NA; v_gene: TRBV2; j_gene: TRBJ2-1; CDR3aa: CASSEDRGLYNEQFF; CDR3nt: TGTGCCAGCAGTGAAGACAGGGGACTATACAATGAGCAGTTCTTC
abundance: NA; d_gene: NA; v_gene: TRBV19; j_gene: TRBJ1-1; CDR3aa: CASRSGERAFF; CDR3nt: TGTGCCAGTAGATCTGGGGAGAGAGCTTTCTTT
abundance: many; d_gene: NA; v_gene: TRBV29-1; j_gene: TRBJ2-1; CDR3aa: CSVEGRGSSYNEQFF; CDR3nt: TGCAGCGTTGAGGGGCGGGGAAGCTCCTACAATGAGCAGTTCTTC
abundance: few; d_gene: TRBD1; v_gene: TRBV19; j_gene: TRBJ2-2; CDR3aa: CASSITQGRAGELFF; CDR3nt: TGTGCCAGTAGTATAACACAGGGGAGAGCCGGGGAGCTGTTTTTT
abundance: NA; d_gene: TRBD1; v_gene: TRBV5-1; j_gene: TRBJ1-1; CDR3aa: CASSSQTGETEAFF; CDR3nt: TGCGCCAGCAGTTCCCAGACAGGGGAAACTGAAGCTTTCTTT
abundance: NA; d_gene: NA; v_gene: TRBV27; j_gene: TRBJ2-7; CDR3aa: CASSREGGYEQYF; CDR3nt: TGTGCCAGCAGCCGAGAGGGTGGCTACGAGCAGTACTTC
abundance: NA; d_gene: NA; v_gene: TRBV4-3; j_gene: TRBJ2-2; CDR3aa: CASSPRESTGELFF; CDR3nt: TGCGCCAGCAGTCCCAGGGAGAGCACCGGGGAGCTGTTTTTT
abundance: many; d_gene: NA; v_gene: TRBV7-8; j_gene: TRBJ2-2; CDR3aa: CASSLVDTGELFF; CDR3nt: TGTGCCAGCAGCTTAGTGGACACCGGGGAGCTGTTTTTT
abundance: few; d_gene: TRBD1; v_gene: TRBV9; j_gene: TRBJ2-3; CDR3aa: CASSTLLTGGGTDTQYF; CDR3nt: TGTGCCAGCAGCACACTTCTCACAGGGGGCGGCACAGATACGCAGTATTTT
abundance: NA; d_gene: TRBD1; v_gene: TRBV7-2; j_gene: TRBJ2-5; CDR3aa: CASSRRQGWGETQYF; CDR3nt: TGTGCCAGCAGCCGCCGACAGGGGTGGGGGGAGACCCAGTACTTC
abundance: many; d_gene: TRBD1; v_gene: TRBV28; j_gene: TRBJ1-5; CDR3aa: CASSFPTTGWMEPQHF; CDR3nt: TGTGCCAGCAGTTTCCCCACGACAGGGTGGATGGAGCCCCAGCATTTT
abundance: few; d_gene: NA; v_gene: TRBV5-1; j_gene: TRBJ2-1; CDR3aa: CASSPHWDAYNERFF; CDR3nt: TGCGCCAGCAGCCCTCACTGGGACGCCTACAATGAGCGGTTCTTC
abundance: NA; d_gene: TRBD1; v_gene: TRBV28; j_gene: TRBJ2-1; CDR3aa: CASSTRTGFVNEQFF; CDR3nt: TGTGCCAGCAGTACCCGGACAGGGTTTGTGAATGAGCAGTTCTTC
abundance: NA; d_gene: NA; v_gene: TRBV18; j_gene: TRBJ2-7; CDR3aa: CASSPVFRPHYEQYF; CDR3nt: TGTGCCAGCTCACCCGTCTTTCGGCCCCACTACGAGCAGTACTTC
abundance: many; d_gene: NA; v_gene: TRBV6-2/TRBV6-3; j_gene: TRBJ1-5; CDR3aa: CATSYGLDQPQHF; CDR3nt: TGTGCCACCTCTTACGGTTTGGATCAGCCCCAGCATTTT